The 20 T cell receptor beta chains below were found in one sample sequenced in a study of T-cell reconstitution after alpha-beta-depleted transplantation in children (dated by TCRdb to 2016 to 2018). Receptor libraries were prepared by PCR. Sequenced using an Illumina HiSeq 2500. TCR library preparation used molecular barcoding, with unique molecular identifiers applied to normalize quantification of the TCRbeta repertoire. TCRdb applied fastp at Q25 and MiXCR to the public reads, then kept only in-frame beta chains. Each CDR3 protein gets just one entry, which takes the most common genes and DNA from the rows behind it. The sample table records roughly 300,000 distinct CDR3 sequences; 10% of these occur just once. The ten biggest clones cover approximately 2.3% of the sample. The sequencing used PBMCs from the stem cell graft donor, collected from the stem cell graft. The origin of the receptors is a human donor who donated a stem cell graft to a child with acute lymphoblastic leukemia.

This clonotype came up many times. The rearrangement links TRBV20-1 to TRBJ1-4; D may be TRBD1 (6 bases). Germline lookup yields CDR1 DFQATT and CDR2 SNEGSKA (reference sequence). This CDR3 is 17 amino acids long. V lost 3 bases and J lost 7, with 24 bases in between. The CDR3 nucleotides are TGCAGTGCTAGCGGTGGGGGGGCGATCCTCAGGGGTGAAAAACTGTTTTTT. The encoded protein is CSASGGGAILRGEKLFF.

This clonotype has a handful of counts. The rearrangement links TRBV20-1 to TRBJ2-7; a weak D match, TRBD1 (6 bases). The V and J ends lost 2 bases and 3 bases respectively, with 8 bases between them. From germline, CDR1 is DFQATT and CDR2 SNEGSKA (reference sequence). The CDR3 is 12 amino acids. The CDR3 sequence is CSARQGYYEQYF. CDR3 DNA: TGCAGTGCTAGACAGGGGTACTACGAGCAGTACTTC.

This chain connects TRBV4-2 to TRBJ2-5, with TRBD1 identical over 7 bases. Germline V CDR1 and CDR2: LGHNA, YNFKEQ. This CDR3 contains 14 residues. J lost 5 bases, V lost 8 bases, and 11 bases had no gene match. The DNA for the CDR3 is TGTGCCAGCCGCCGAGTAGACAGGGTGGAGACCCAGTACTTC. As protein: CASRRVDRVETQYF.

About this clonotype: The conserved closing phenylalanine or tryptophan is absent in this CDR3, likely reflecting a read error. Because the CDR3's place on the DNA is in doubt, the DNA is left out and the CDR3 is given as listed by TCRdb. The chain has TRBV20-1 and TRBJ2-7; the DNA was not used to check the table's D call, TRBD1. In germline, CDR1 is DFQATT, CDR2 SNEGSKA (reference sequence). The CDR3 is 10 residues long, counting both termini. The CDR3 reads CSARNRDRSS.

This clonotype was observed at least ten times. The chain uses TRBV20-1 and TRBJ2-7; TRBD2 agrees at 10 bases. The CDR3 extends over 14 amino acids. Trimming cost V 5 bases and J 2 bases; bases outside gene matches: 6. Germline loops: CDR1 DFQATT, CDR2 SNEGSKA (reference sequence). The chain's CDR3 is CSARTSGRAYEQYF. The CDR3 DNA follows: TGCAGTGCTCGGACTAGCGGTAGAGCCTACGAGCAGTACTTC.

This clonotype came up a few times. The genes are TRBV27 and TRBJ2-1; 7 bases agree with TRBD2. V lost 3 bases to trimming and J lost 8 bases; unmatched junction nucleotides: 7. The CDR3 has 14 residues. Germline CDR1 and CDR2: MNHEY and SMNVEV (reference sequence). CDR3 coding DNA: TGTGCCAGCAGTTTTGGGGGGAGGGTTGATGAGCAGTTCTTC. This gives the protein CASSFGGRVDEQFF.

The chain carries TRBV20-1 and TRBJ2-7, with 10 bases lining up with TRBD1. Germline V CDR1 and CDR2: DFQATT, SNEGSKA (reference sequence). The CDR3 consists of 19 residues. J lost 1 base, V lost 5 bases, and 20 bases had no gene match. This CDR3 is CSALRTGGEVAVPSYEQYF. CDR3 sequence (DNA): TGCAGTGCTCTCAGGACAGGGGGAGAAGTAGCGGTTCCGTCCTACGAGCAGTACTTC.

This clonotype was found many times. The chain joins TRBV5-5 to TRBJ1-5; D might be TRBD1 (6 bases). With 0 bases removed from V and 6 bases from J, the gap between germline ends came to 13 bases. The CDR3 has 15 residues. Germline V CDR1 and CDR2: SGHKS, YYEKEE (reference sequence). This chain's CDR3 is CASSLGAGEGQPQHF. CDR3 bases: TGTGCCAGCAGCTTGGGGGCAGGGGAAGGTCAGCCCCAGCATTTT.

This clonotype has a count of ten or more. The V call is TRBV20-1, the J call TRBJ2-6; the match to TRBD1 covers 7 bases. Germline loops: CDR1 DFQATT, CDR2 SNEGSKA (reference sequence). CDR3 length equals 18 residues. Trimming cost V 0 bases and J 2 bases; bases outside gene matches: 10. The CDR3 DNA reads TGCAGTGCTAGAGATCCGGGACAGCCGTTGACTGGGGCCAACGTCCTGACTTTC. Protein sequence: CSARDPGQPLTGANVLTF.

J is TRBJ2-7 and V is TRBV5-1, with D maybe TRBD1 (6 bases). This CDR3 is 13 amino acids long. Trimming stripped 4 bases from V and 2 bases from J, with 10 bases between. Germline V CDR1 and CDR2: SGHRS, YFSETQ. Written as DNA, the CDR3 is TGCGCCAGCAGCAGGACAGATACCTACGAGCAGTACTTC. It yields the protein CASSRTDTYEQYF.

In its sample, this clonotype was seen a few times. V gene TRBV6-5 combines with J gene TRBJ1-5; D is possibly TRBD1 (5 bases). Germline values: CDR1 MNHEY, CDR2 SVGAGI. V was cut by 4 bases and J by 3 bases, with 7 bases left in between. This CDR3 has 13 residues. As DNA, the CDR3 is TGTGCCAGCAGTTCCAGGGTCAATCAGCCCCAGCATTTT. It codes for CASSSRVNQPQHF.

This sequence joins TRBV24-1 and TRBJ2-3, with 7 bases identical to TRBD2. After removal of 5 bases from V and 4 bases from J, the junction contained 14 bases not matched to a gene. The germline V gene has CDR1 KGHDR and CDR2 SFDVKD. The CDR3 is 17 residues long. CDR3 amino acids: CATSGISSSGGADTQYF. The CDR3 region has the DNA TGTGCCACCAGTGGCATTTCTTCTAGCGGAGGGGCAGATACGCAGTATTTT.

CDR3 DNA sequence: TGTGCCAGCAGCGCCTTGAGAGAATACAATGAGCAGTTCTTC. Translation gives CASSALREYNEQFF. The chain couples TRBV5-6 to TRBJ2-1, with no clear D. The length of the CDR3 is 14 residues. CDR1 and CDR2 from the germline V gene are SGHDT and YYEEEE. V dropped 4 bases and J dropped 4 bases, with 12 bases sitting between them.

This clonotype was seen a handful of times. The CDR3 DNA sequence: TGTGCCAGCAGTACAGGGACAACCGCCCCGTACCAAGAGACCCAGTACTTC. It encodes CASSTGTTAPYQETQYF. This sequence joins TRBV2 and TRBJ2-5; D might be TRBD1 (6 bases). Germline CDR1 is SNHLY and CDR2 is FYNNEI. CDR3 size: 17 residues. V lost 5 bases and J lost 0, with 19 bases in between.

This clonotype was recorded a few times. This chain connects TRBV7-8 to TRBJ1-5; D is unresolved. The CDR3 consists of 17 residues. Germline CDR1 is SGHVS and CDR2 is FQNEAQ. V lost 1 base to trimming and J lost 0 bases, with 13 bases between them. This CDR3 is CASSLVTSLYSNQPQHF. The CDR3 DNA sequence: TGTGCCAGCAGCTTAGTGACATCTCTTTATAGCAATCAGCCCCAGCATTTT. Full variable domain (rest looked up from reference TRBV7-8 and TRBJ1-5): GAGVSQSPRYKVAKRGQDVALRCDPISGHVSLFWYQQALGQGPEFLTYFQNEAQLDKSGLPSDRFFAERPEGSVSTLKIQRTQQEDSAVYLCASSLVTSLYSNQPQHFGDGTRLSIL.

This clonotype was counted a few times. The rearrangement links TRBV28 to TRBJ2-7; either TRBD1 or TRBD2 may fit D (6 bases each). V lost 7 bases, J lost 1 base, and 17 bases lay in between. Germline loops: CDR1 MDHEN, CDR2 SYDVKM. The CDR3 extends over 15 amino acids. CDR3 sequence (DNA): TGTGCCAGCAAGCGAGGGGGAGGCCTTTCCTACGAGCAGTACTTC. Its protein is CASKRGGGLSYEQYF.

Only a few counts were recorded for this clonotype. The chain has TRBV12-3 or TRBV12-4 and TRBJ2-7, with a weak D call TRBD2 (6 bases). CDR3 size: 13 residues. V was clipped by 6 bases and J by 1 base, with 10 bases between them. CDR3 nucleotides: TGTGCCAGCAGCTGGGACTTTTCCTACGAGCAGTACTTC. This codes for CASSWDFSYEQYF.

The chain carries TRBV20-1 and TRBJ2-3; D is tentatively TRBD1 or TRBD2 (5 bases each). V lost 6 bases and J 6 bases, leaving 19 bases between the germline ends. This CDR3 has 14 residues. Germline V CDR1 and CDR2: DFQATT, SNEGSKA (reference sequence). The chain's CDR3 is CSAPRVQGADTQYF. CDR3 sequence (DNA): TGCAGTGCCCCGCGGGTCCAAGGGGCGGATACGCAGTATTTT.

The rearrangement uses TRBV18 and TRBJ2-7; D may correspond to TRBD1 or TRBD2 (5 bases each). Germline lookup yields CDR1 KGHSH and CDR2 LQKENI. Deletions cut 3 bases from V and 4 bases from J, with 13 bases between. This CDR3 spans 14 amino acids. CDR3 loop: CASSPGDGPYEQYF. In DNA form, the CDR3 reads TGTGCCAGCTCACCGGGGGACGGGCCGTACGAGCAGTACTTC.

The chain employs TRBV4-1 and TRBJ2-7; 7 positions match TRBD2. The CDR3 length is 15 residues. In germline, CDR1 is MGHRA, CDR2 YSYEKL. J lost 1 base, V lost 3 bases, and 6 bases had no gene match. As DNA, the CDR3 is TGCGCCAGCAGCCACAAGCAGCGGGGATCCTACGAGCAGTACTTC. Translating it yields CASSHKQRGSYEQYF.